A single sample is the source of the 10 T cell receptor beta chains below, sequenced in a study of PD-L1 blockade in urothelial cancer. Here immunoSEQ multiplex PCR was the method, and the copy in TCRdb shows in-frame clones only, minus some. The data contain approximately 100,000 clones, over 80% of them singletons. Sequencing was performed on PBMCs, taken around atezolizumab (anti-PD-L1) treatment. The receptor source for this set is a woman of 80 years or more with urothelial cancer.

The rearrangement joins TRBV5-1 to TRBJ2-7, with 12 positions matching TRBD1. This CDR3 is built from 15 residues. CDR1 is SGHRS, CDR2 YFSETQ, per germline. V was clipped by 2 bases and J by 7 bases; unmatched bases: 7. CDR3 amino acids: CASSFPGQGAGEQYF. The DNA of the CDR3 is TGCGCCAGCAGCTTTCCGGGACAGGGGGCGGGAGAGCAGTACTTC.

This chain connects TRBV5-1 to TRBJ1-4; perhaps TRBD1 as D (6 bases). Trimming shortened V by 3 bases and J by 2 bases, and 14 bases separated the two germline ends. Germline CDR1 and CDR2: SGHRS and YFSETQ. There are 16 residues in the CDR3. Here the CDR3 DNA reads TGCGCCAGCAGCTGGGGGACATTCGGGACTAATGAAAAACTGTTTTTT. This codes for CASSWGTFGTNEKLFF. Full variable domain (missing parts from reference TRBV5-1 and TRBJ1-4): KAGVTQTPRYLIKTRGQQVTLSCSPISGHRSVSWYQQTPGQGLQFLFEYFSETQRNKGNFPGRFSGRQFSNSRSEMNVSTLELGDSALYLCASSWGTFGTNEKLFFGSGTQLSVL.

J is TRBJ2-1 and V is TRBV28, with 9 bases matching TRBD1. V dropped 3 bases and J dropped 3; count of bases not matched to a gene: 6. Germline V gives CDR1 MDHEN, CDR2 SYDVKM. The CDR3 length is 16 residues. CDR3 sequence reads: CASSLRQGDGYNEQFF. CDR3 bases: TGTGCCAGCAGTTTGCGACAGGGGGACGGCTACAATGAGCAGTTCTTC.

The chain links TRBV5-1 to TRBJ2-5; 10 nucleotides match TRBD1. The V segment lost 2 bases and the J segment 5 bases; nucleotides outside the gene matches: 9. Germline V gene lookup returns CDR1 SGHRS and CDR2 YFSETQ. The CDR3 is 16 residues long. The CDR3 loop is CASSFTRGQGVETQYF. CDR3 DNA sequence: TGCGCCAGCAGCTTCACTCGCGGACAGGGGGTGGAGACCCAGTACTTC.

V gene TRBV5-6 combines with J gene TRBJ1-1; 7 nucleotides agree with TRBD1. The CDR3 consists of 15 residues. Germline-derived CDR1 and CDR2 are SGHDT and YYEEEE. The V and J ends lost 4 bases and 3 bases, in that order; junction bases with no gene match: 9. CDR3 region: CASSVPGGQHTEAFF. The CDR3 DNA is TGTGCCAGCAGCGTCCCAGGGGGACAGCACACTGAAGCTTTCTTT.

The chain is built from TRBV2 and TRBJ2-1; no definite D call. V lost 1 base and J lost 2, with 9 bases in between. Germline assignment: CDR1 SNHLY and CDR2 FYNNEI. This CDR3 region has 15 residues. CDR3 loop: CASSEGNRAYNEQFF. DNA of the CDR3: TGTGCCAGCAGTGAAGGTAATCGGGCCTACAATGAGCAGTTCTTC.

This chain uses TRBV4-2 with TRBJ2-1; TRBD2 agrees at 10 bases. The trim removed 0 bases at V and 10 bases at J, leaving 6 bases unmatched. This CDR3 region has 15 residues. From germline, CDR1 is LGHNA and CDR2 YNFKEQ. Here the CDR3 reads CASSQEGSLAGEQFF. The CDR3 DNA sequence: TGTGCCAGCAGCCAAGAGGGGTCACTAGCGGGGGAGCAGTTCTTC.

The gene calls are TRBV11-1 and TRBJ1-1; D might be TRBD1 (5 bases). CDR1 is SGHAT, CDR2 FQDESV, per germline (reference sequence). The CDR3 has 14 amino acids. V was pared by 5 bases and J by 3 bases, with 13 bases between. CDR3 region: CASSPWRGDTEAFF. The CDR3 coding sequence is TGTGCCAGCAGCCCCTGGCGGGGCGACACTGAAGCTTTCTTT.

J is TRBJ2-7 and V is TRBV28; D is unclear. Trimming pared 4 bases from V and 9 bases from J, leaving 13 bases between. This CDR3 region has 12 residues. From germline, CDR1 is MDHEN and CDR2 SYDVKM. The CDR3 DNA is TGTGCCAGCAGTTCCCACAGCCACGGGCAGTACTTC. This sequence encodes CASSSHSHGQYF.

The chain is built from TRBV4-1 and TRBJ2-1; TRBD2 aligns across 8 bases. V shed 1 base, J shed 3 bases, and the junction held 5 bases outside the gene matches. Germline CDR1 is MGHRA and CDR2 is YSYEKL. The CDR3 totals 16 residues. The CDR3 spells CASSQGAGAGYNEQFF. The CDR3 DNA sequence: TGCGCCAGCAGCCAAGGAGCGGGAGCGGGCTACAATGAGCAGTTCTTC.